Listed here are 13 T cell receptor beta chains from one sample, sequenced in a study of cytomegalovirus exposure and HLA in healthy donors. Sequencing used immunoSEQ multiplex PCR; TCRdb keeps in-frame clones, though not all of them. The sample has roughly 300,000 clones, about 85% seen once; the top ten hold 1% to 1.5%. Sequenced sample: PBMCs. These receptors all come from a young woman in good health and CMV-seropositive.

The CDR3 DNA sequence: TGTGCCAGCAGCGCCCACCTACAGGGGGCGGGGGGCTACACCTTC. This encodes CASSAHLQGAGGYTF. V is TRBV9 and J is TRBJ1-2; 9 bases map to TRBD1. CDR3 length: 15 residues. Germline CDR1 and CDR2: SGDLS and YYNGEE. With V trimmed by 3 bases and J by 8 bases, 11 bases remained unmatched.

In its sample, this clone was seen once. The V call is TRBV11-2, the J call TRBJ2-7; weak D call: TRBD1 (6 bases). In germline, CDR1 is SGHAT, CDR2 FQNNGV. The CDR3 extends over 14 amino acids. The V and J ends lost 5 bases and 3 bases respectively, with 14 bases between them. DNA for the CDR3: TGTGCCAGCAGCCGCCCTGGGGGCAGCTACGAGCAGTACTTC. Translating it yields CASSRPGGSYEQYF.

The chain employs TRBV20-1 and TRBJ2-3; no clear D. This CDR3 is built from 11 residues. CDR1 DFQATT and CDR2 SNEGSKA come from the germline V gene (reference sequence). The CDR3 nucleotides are TGCAAGATCAAAGAGGCGGATACGCAGTATTTT. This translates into CKIKEADTQYF.

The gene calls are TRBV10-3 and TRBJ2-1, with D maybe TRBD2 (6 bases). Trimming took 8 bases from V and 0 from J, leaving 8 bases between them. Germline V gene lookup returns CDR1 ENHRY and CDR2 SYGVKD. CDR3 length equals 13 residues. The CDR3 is CAIGGSSYNEQFF. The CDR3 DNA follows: TGTGCCATCGGAGGGTCCTCCTACAATGAGCAGTTCTTC.

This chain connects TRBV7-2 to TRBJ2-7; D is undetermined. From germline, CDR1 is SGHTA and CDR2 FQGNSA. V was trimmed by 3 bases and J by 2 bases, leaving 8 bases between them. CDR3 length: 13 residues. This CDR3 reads CASSFGAAYEQYF. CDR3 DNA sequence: TGTGCCAGCAGCTTCGGCGCGGCCTACGAGCAGTACTTC. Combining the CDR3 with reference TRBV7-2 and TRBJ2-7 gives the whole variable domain GAGVSQSPSNKVTEKGKDVELRCDPISGHTALYWYRQSLGQGLEFLIYFQGNSAPDKSGLPSDRFSAERTGGSVSTLTIQRTQQEDSAVYLCASSFGAAYEQYFGPGTRLTVT.

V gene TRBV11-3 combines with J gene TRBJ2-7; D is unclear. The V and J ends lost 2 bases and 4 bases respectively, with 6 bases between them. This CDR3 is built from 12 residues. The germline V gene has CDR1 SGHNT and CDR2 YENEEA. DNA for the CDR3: TGTGCCAGCAGCTTAACCTCATACGAGCAGTACTTC. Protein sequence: CASSLTSYEQYF.

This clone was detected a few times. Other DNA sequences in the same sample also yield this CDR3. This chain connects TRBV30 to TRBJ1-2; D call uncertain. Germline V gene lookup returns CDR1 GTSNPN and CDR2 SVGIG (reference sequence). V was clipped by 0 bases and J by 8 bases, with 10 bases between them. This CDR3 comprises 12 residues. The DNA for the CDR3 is TGTGCCTGGAGTGTATCGGGGTTGGGCTACACCTTC. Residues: CAWSVSGLGYTF.

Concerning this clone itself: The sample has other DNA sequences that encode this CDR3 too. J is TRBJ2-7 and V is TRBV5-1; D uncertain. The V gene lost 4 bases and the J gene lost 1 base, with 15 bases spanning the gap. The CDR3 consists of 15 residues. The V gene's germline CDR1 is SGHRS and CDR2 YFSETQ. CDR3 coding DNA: TGCGCCAGCAGCCCCGGGCCGACTCCTTCCTACGAGCAGTACTTC. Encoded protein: CASSPGPTPSYEQYF. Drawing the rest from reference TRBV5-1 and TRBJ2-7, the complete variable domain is KAGVTQTPRYLIKTRGQQVTLSCSPISGHRSVSWYQQTPGQGLQFLFEYFSETQRNKGNFPGRFSGRQFSNSRSEMNVSTLELGDSALYLCASSPGPTPSYEQYFGPGTRLTVT.

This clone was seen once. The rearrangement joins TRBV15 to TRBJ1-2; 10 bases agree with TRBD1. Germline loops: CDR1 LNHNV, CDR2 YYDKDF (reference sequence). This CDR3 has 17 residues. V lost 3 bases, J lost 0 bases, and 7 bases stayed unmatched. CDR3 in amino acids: CATSSPRDRGTNYGYTF. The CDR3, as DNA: TGTGCCACCAGCAGCCCTCGGGACAGGGGAACTAACTATGGCTACACCTTC.

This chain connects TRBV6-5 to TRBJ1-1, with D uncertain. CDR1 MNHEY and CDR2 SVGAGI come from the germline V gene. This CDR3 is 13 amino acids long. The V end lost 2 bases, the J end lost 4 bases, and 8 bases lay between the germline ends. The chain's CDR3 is CASSYGHTTEAFF. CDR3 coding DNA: TGTGCCAGCAGTTACGGCCACACCACTGAAGCTTTCTTT.

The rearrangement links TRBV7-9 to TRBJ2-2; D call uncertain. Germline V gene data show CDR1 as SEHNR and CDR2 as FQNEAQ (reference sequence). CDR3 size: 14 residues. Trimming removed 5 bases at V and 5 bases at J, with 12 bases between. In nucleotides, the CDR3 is TGTGCCAGCAGCCCCCCTCAGCAAACCGGGGAGCTGTTTTTT. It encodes CASSPPQQTGELFF. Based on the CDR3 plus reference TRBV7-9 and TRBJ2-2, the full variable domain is DTGVSQNPRHKITKRGQNVTFRCDPISEHNRLYWYRQTLGQGPEFLTYFQNEAQLEKSRLLSDRFSAERPKGSFSTLEIQRTEQGDSAMYLCASSPPQQTGELFFGEGSRLTVL.

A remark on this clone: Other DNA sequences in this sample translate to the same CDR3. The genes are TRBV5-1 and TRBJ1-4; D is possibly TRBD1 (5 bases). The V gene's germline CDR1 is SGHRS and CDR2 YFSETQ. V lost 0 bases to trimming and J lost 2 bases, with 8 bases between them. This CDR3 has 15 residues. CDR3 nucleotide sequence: TGCGCCAGCAGCTTGGTTGGGGGTACTAATGAAAAACTGTTTTTT. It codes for CASSLVGGTNEKLFF.

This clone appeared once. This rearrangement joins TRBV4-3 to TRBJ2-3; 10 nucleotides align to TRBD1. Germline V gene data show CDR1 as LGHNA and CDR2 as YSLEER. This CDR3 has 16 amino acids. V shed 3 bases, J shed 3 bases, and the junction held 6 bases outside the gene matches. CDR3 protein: CASSQRQGATTDTQYF. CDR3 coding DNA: TGCGCCAGCAGCCAGAGACAGGGGGCGACGACAGATACGCAGTATTTT.